This passage covers 23 T cell receptor beta chains from one sample sequenced in a study of shared clonotypes between healthy human individuals. Clones were sequenced by immunoSEQ multiplex PCR, and TCRdb holds only the in-frame ones, with some missing. The data show about 600,000 clones, around 81% seen once. Source material: PBMCs. The receptors come from a woman in her thirties or forties in good health. Some clones in this sample may be carry-over from other donors' samples.

The gene calls are TRBV30 and TRBJ1-3, with D maybe TRBD1 (6 bases). The V and J ends lost 2 bases and 2 bases respectively, with 7 bases between them. The CDR3 has 13 amino acids. CDR1 is GTSNPN, CDR2 SVGIG, per germline (reference sequence). The CDR3 region has the DNA TGTGCCTGGAGTAAGGGGGCTGGAAACACCATATATTTT. Protein sequence: CAWSKGAGNTIYF.

The chain is built from TRBV7-8 and TRBJ2-7; D is unresolved. V was trimmed by 5 bases and J by 1 base, leaving 12 bases between them. The germline CDR1 and CDR2 sequences are SGHVS and FQNEAQ. This CDR3 contains 14 residues. DNA for the CDR3: TGTGCCAGCAGCCAGCCGCCGGGTTCCTACGAGCAGTACTTC. This sequence encodes CASSQPPGSYEQYF.

This chain joins TRBV30 and TRBJ2-7; 10 nucleotides align to TRBD1. The germline gives CDR1 GTSNPN, CDR2 SVGIG (reference sequence). Trimming took 2 bases from V and 3 from J; bases not matched to a gene: 4. This CDR3 contains 14 residues. The CDR3 region is CAWSSGTGVYEQYF. CDR3 DNA: TGTGCCTGGAGTAGTGGGACAGGGGTCTACGAGCAGTACTTC.

This chain links TRBV6-1 with TRBJ1-2; weak D call: TRBD1 (5 bases). This CDR3 has 17 residues. V lost 4 bases, J lost 3 bases, and 21 bases lay in between. CDR1 is MNHNS, CDR2 SASEGT, per germline. The CDR3 loop reads CASSAGYRYRYDYGYTF. CDR3 coding DNA: TGTGCCAGCAGTGCCGGTTACAGGTACCGGTACGACTATGGCTACACCTTC.

J is TRBJ1-1 and V is TRBV7-9; D not resolved. CDR1 is SEHNR, CDR2 FQNEAQ, per germline (reference sequence). The CDR3 contains 15 residues. The V and J ends lost 2 bases and 0 bases respectively, with 10 bases between them. The CDR3 region has the DNA TGTGCCAGCAGCTTAAGGCTCGGGGTGAACACTGAAGCTTTCTTT. This codes for CASSLRLGVNTEAFF.

This clone came up once. This chain links TRBV28 with TRBJ2-3; D is ambiguous. Germline assignment: CDR1 MDHEN and CDR2 SYDVKM. V dropped 6 bases and J dropped 3 bases, with 10 bases sitting between them. The CDR3 covers 13 residues. CDR3 residues: CASRDPATDTQYF. CDR3 DNA sequence: TGTGCCAGCAGGGACCCGGCGACAGATACGCAGTATTTT.

This clone was seen many times. This chain links TRBV11-2 with TRBJ2-1; TRBD1 might be the D (6 bases). The CDR3 extends over 14 amino acids. Germline CDR1 and CDR2: SGHAT and FQNNGV. Trimming removed 5 bases from V and 3 bases from J, with 11 bases in between. CDR3 loop: CASSLMDSYNEQFF. The CDR3 DNA follows: TGTGCCAGCAGCCTCATGGACAGCTACAATGAGCAGTTCTTC.

This clone was counted a few times. The chain employs TRBV5-4 and TRBJ2-7, with 10 bases matching TRBD2. Germline CDR1 SGHNT, CDR2 YYREEE (reference sequence). This CDR3 comprises 15 residues. J lost 1 base, V lost 2 bases, and 3 bases had no gene match. This CDR3 reads CASSFTSGASYEQYF. In DNA form, the CDR3 reads TGTGCCAGCAGCTTTACTAGCGGGGCGTCCTACGAGCAGTACTTC.

V usage is TRBV29-1 and J usage is TRBJ1-2; the D is unclear. Germline V gene lookup returns CDR1 SQVTM and CDR2 ANQGSEA. V lost 5 bases and J lost 8, with 18 bases in between. The CDR3 totals 13 residues. CDR3 residues: CSVYTPEVRGYTF. CDR3 DNA: TGCAGCGTTTATACCCCAGAGGTCCGAGGCTACACCTTC.

The chain couples TRBV7-3 to TRBJ1-1; TRBD1 agrees at 7 bases. This CDR3 spans 13 amino acids. The trim removed 5 bases at V and 4 bases at J, leaving 4 bases unmatched. The V gene's germline CDR1 is SGHTA and CDR2 FQGTGA. The CDR3 sequence: CASSLGDSTEAFF. For the CDR3, the DNA is TGTGCCAGCAGCCTAGGGGACAGCACTGAAGCTTTCTTT.

V and J are TRBV30 and TRBJ2-3; 9 nucleotides line up with TRBD2. The CDR3 is 17 residues long. Germline V CDR1 and CDR2: GTSNPN, SVGIG (reference sequence). The V and J ends lost 4 bases and 6 bases, in that order; junction bases with no gene match: 17. The CDR3 reads CAWIPALAGPLEDTQYF. The DNA of the CDR3 is TGTGCCTGGATCCCGGCGCTAGCGGGGCCTTTGGAGGATACGCAGTATTTT.

The gene calls are TRBV11-3 and TRBJ2-3; 10 bases match TRBD2. V trimming: 4 bases; J trimming: 5 bases; junction bases outside the gene matches: 6. This CDR3 has 15 residues. Germline V gives CDR1 SGHNT, CDR2 YENEEA. CDR3 bases: TGTGCCAGCAGCTACCTAGCGGGGGTGGGAGATACGCAGTATTTT. Amino acid sequence: CASSYLAGVGDTQYF. Variable domain in full (rest from reference TRBV11-3 and TRBJ2-3): EAGVVQSPRYKIIEKKQPVAFWCNPISGHNTLYWYLQNLGQGPELLIRYENEEAVDDSQLPKDRFSAERLKGVDSTLKIQPAELGDSAVYLCASSYLAGVGDTQYFGPGTRLTVL.

The chain combines TRBV6-4 with TRBJ2-2, with 8 bases identical to TRBD1. The germline V gene has CDR1 MRHNA and CDR2 SNTAGT. The CDR3 runs 16 residues. The V segment lost 6 bases and the J segment 0 bases; nucleotides outside the gene matches: 6. The CDR3 DNA follows: TGTGCCAGCAGCCAGGACAGGGATACGAACACCGGGGAGCTGTTTTTT. Its translation is CASSQDRDTNTGELFF.

The J gene is TRBJ2-1, the V gene TRBV7-6; D remains unclear. V lost 5 bases and J lost 5, with 16 bases in between. CDR1 SGHVS and CDR2 FNYEAQ come from the germline V gene. This CDR3 is 15 amino acids long. The CDR3 nucleotides are TGTGCCAGCAGCCGAACCCCGGGCAGAAACAATGAGCAGTTCTTC. Translation: CASSRTPGRNNEQFF.

This chain links TRBV29-1 with TRBJ2-5; perhaps TRBD1 as D (6 bases). The DNA end favors TRBJ2-7, so the J call may be wrong. The CDR3 loop spans 16 amino acids. Germline-derived CDR1 and CDR2 are SQVTM and ANQGSEA. CDR3 sequence (DNA): TGCAGCGTGGTGACCGAGGGCTTGAGAGGGGGCTACGAGCAGTACTTC. Encoded protein: CSVVTEGLRGGYEQYF.

This clone was observed a few times. V usage is TRBV10-1 and J usage is TRBJ2-1; D is uncertain. Trimming removed 5 bases from V and 7 bases from J, with 9 bases in between. The CDR3 sequence is 12 residues long. Germline loops: CDR1 WNHNN, CDR2 SYGVQD (reference sequence). CDR3 in DNA: TGCGCCAGCAGTCCGAGTAGGAATGAGCAGTTCTTC. Amino acids: CASSPSRNEQFF.

The CDR3 sequence is CASSNGQGWGYTF. DNA of the CDR3: TGTGCCAGCAGCAACGGACAGGGATGGGGCTACACCTTC. This sequence joins TRBV9 and TRBJ1-2; 8 nucleotides agree with TRBD1. CDR3 length: 13 residues. CDR1 and CDR2 (germline): SGDLS, YYNGEE. V lost 4 bases to trimming and J lost 8 bases; unmatched junction nucleotides: 7.

The chain links TRBV5-1 to TRBJ1-2, with 10 bases that match TRBD1. V lost 4 bases to trimming and J lost 7 bases; unmatched junction nucleotides: 16. The germline V gene encodes CDR1 SGHRS and CDR2 YFSETQ. CDR3 length: 17 residues. This CDR3 reads CASSLATFPGQGFGYTF. CDR3 nucleotides: TGCGCCAGCAGCCTAGCAACCTTTCCGGGACAGGGGTTTGGCTACACCTTC.

The chain joins TRBV18 to TRBJ1-5, with D perhaps TRBD1 (5 bases). The V and J ends lost 1 base and 7 bases respectively, with 8 bases between them. Germline values: CDR1 KGHSH, CDR2 LQKENI. This CDR3 is built from 13 residues. DNA of the CDR3: TGTGCCAGCTCACCACGGGGGGACCAGCCCCAGCATTTT. Its translation: CASSPRGDQPQHF.

The chain recombines TRBV2 with TRBJ1-2; D is possibly TRBD1 (5 bases). The V gene's germline CDR1 is SNHLY and CDR2 FYNNEI. CDR3 size: 14 residues. V lost 9 bases to trimming and J lost 4 bases, with 18 bases between them. The CDR3 is CARGGSGPSYGYTF. CDR3 nucleotide sequence: TGTGCCAGGGGGGGGTCAGGGCCGAGCTATGGCTACACCTTC.

V usage is TRBV28 and J usage is TRBJ2-1; TRBD2 aligns across 7 bases. Germline trimming cut 10 bases from V and 3 bases from J; bases unmatched to any gene: 3. In germline, CDR1 is MDHEN, CDR2 SYDVKM. The CDR3 loop spans 12 amino acids. The chain's CDR3 is CATQRGYNEQFF. The DNA of the CDR3 is TGTGCCACCCAGCGGGGCTACAATGAGCAGTTCTTC.

This clone was found a few times. The chain uses TRBV10-3 and TRBJ2-1, with TRBD1 matching over 9 bases. The V and J ends lost 6 bases and 8 bases, in that order; junction bases with no gene match: 5. The CDR3 covers 13 residues. Per germline, CDR1 ENHRY and CDR2 SYGVKD. CDR3 DNA: TGTGCCATCAGGGGACAGGGAAATGATGAGCAGTTCTTC. Translating gives CAIRGQGNDEQFF.

The CDR3 loop is CASSPIWTETQYF. The CDR3 nucleotides read TGTGCCAGCAGCCCTATCTGGACAGAGACCCAGTACTTC. V usage is TRBV27 and J usage is TRBJ2-5; D is unresolved. Germline loops: CDR1 MNHEY, CDR2 SMNVEV (reference sequence). This CDR3 has 13 residues. V gave up 6 bases and J gave up 4 bases, with 12 bases separating them.